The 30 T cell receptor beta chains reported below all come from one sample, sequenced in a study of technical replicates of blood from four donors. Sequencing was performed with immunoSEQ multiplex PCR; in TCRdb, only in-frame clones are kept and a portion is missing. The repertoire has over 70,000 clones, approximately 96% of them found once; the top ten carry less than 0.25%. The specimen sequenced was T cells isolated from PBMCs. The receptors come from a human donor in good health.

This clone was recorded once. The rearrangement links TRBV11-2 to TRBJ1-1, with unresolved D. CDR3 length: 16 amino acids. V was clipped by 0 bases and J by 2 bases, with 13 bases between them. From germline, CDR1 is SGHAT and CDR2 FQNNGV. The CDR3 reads CASSLEPGRINTEAFF. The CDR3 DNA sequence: TGTGCCAGCAGCTTAGAGCCGGGGAGGATAAACACTGAAGCTTTCTTT.

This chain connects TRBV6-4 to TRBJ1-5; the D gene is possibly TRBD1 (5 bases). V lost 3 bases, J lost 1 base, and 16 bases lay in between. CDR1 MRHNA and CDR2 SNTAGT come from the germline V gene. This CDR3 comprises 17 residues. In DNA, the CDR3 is TGTGCCAGCAGTGATGACCCTCAACGGGGGAGCAATCAGCCCCAGCATTTT. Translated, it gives CASSDDPQRGSNQPQHF.

CDR3 in amino acids: CASSHSSGFVWTGELFF. The CDR3 bases are TGTGCCAGCAGCCATTCTTCGGGGTTTGTGTGGACCGGGGAGCTGTTTTTT. V gene TRBV21-1 combines with J gene TRBJ2-2; the tabulated D call, TRBD2, remains unverified against the DNA. TRBV21-1 is shown as a pseudogene. The length of the CDR3 is 17 residues.

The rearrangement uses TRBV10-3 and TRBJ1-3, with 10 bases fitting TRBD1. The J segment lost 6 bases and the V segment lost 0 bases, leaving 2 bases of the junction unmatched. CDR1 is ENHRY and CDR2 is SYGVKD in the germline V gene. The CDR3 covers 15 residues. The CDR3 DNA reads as TGTGCCATCAGTGAGTCGGGGACAGGGGCAAACACCATATATTTT. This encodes CAISESGTGANTIYF.

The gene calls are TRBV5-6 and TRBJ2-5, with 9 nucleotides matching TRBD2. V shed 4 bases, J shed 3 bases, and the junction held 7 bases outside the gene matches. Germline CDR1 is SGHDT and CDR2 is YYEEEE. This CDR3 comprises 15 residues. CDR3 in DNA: TGTGCCAGCAGCAAGCCGGGACTAGCCAAAGAGACCCAGTACTTC. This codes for CASSKPGLAKETQYF.

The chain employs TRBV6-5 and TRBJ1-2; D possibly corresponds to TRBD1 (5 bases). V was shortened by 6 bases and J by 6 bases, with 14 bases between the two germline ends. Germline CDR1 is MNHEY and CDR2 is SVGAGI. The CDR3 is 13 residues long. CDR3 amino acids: CASRRDGGDGYTF. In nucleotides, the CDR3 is TGTGCCAGCAGGCGGGACGGCGGGGATGGCTACACCTTC.

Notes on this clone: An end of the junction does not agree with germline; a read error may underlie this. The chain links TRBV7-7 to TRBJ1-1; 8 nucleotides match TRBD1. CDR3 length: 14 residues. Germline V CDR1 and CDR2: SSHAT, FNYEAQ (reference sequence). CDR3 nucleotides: TGTGCTAGCAGCCCCCGGACAGGGATCACTGAAGCTTTCTTT. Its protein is CASSPRTGITEAFF.

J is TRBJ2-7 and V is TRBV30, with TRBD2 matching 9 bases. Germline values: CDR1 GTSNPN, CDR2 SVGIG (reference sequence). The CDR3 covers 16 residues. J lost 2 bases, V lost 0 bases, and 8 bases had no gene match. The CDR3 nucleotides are TGTGCCTGGAGTGTAGGGCTAGCGGGGCGGACCTACGAGCAGTACTTC. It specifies CAWSVGLAGRTYEQYF.

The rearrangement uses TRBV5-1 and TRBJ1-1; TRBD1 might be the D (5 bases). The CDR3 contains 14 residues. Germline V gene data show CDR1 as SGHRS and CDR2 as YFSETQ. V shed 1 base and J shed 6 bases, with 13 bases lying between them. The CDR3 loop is CASSLRQGKSEAFF. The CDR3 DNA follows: TGCGCCAGCAGCTTGAGGCAGGGTAAATCTGAAGCTTTCTTT. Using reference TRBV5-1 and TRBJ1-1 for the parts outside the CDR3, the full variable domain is KAGVTQTPRYLIKTRGQQVTLSCSPISGHRSVSWYQQTPGQGLQFLFEYFSETQRNKGNFPGRFSGRQFSNSRSEMNVSTLELGDSALYLCASSLRQGKSEAFFGQGTRLTVV.

This chain's CDR3 is CASSQGPASTEAFF. The DNA of the CDR3 is TGCGCCAGCAGCCAGGGTCCAGCGAGCACTGAAGCTTTCTTT. The chain is built from TRBV4-1 and TRBJ1-1; no clear D. V was clipped by 3 bases and J by 4 bases, with 12 bases between them. The length of the CDR3 is 14 residues. Germline values: CDR1 MGHRA, CDR2 YSYEKL.

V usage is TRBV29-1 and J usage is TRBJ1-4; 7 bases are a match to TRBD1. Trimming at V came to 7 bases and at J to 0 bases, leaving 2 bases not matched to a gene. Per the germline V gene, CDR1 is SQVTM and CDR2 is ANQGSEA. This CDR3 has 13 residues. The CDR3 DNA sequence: TGCAGCGGACAGGGTGCAACTAATGAAAAACTGTTTTTT. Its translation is CSGQGATNEKLFF.

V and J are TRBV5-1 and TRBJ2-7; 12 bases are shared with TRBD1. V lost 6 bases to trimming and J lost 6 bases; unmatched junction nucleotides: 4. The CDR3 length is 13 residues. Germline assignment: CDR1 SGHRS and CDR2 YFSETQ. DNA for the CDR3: TGCGCCAGCACATGGGACAGGGGGCGCGAGCAGTACTTC. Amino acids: CASTWDRGREQYF.

The CDR3: CASSPRGRGTEAFF. In DNA form, the CDR3 reads TGTGCCAGCAGCCCCAGGGGGCGCGGCACTGAAGCTTTCTTT. This chain uses TRBV7-3 with TRBJ1-1; TRBD1 agrees at 8 bases. The V gene's germline CDR1 is SGHTA and CDR2 FQGTGA. The length of the CDR3 is 14 residues. Unmatched junction bases numbered 6, after V lost 5 bases and J lost 4 bases.

CDR3 bases: TGTGCCAGCAGTTCGGAGACAGGGAGGCTCGATGAGCAGTTCTTC. Translating gives CASSSETGRLDEQFF. The chain recombines TRBV28 with TRBJ2-1, with D possibly being TRBD1 (7 bases). The ends were cut back, 4 bases at V and 8 bases at J, with 18 bases in the middle. This CDR3 is 15 amino acids long. Per germline, CDR1 MDHEN and CDR2 SYDVKM.

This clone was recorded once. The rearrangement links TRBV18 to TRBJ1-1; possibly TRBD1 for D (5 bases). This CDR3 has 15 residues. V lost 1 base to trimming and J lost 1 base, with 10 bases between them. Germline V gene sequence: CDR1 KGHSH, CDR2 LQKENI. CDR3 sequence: CASSPRPTGNTEAFF. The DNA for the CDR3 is TGTGCCAGCTCACCACGCCCAACAGGGAACACTGAAGCTTTCTTT. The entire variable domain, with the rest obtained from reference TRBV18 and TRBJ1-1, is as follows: NAGVMQNPRHLVRRRGQEARLRCSPMKGHSHVYWYRQLPEEGLKFMVYLQKENIIDESGMPKERFSAEFPKEGPSILRIQQVVRGDSAAYFCASSPRPTGNTEAFFGQGTRLTVV.

CDR3 DNA: TGTGCCAGCATCACCACCGGACAGGGCCATGAAAAACTGTTTTTT. Translated: CASITTGQGHEKLFF. This chain links TRBV28 with TRBJ1-4, with 8 nucleotides matching TRBD1. The J segment lost 6 bases and the V segment lost 7 bases, leaving 10 bases of the junction unmatched. The CDR3 contains 15 residues. From germline, CDR1 is MDHEN and CDR2 SYDVKM.

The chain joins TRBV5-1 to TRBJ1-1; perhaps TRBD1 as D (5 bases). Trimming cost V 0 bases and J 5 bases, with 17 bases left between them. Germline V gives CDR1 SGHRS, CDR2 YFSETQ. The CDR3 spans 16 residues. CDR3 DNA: TGCGCCAGCAGCTTGGCCACCCAGGGTGTAGGTACTGAAGCTTTCTTT. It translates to CASSLATQGVGTEAFF.

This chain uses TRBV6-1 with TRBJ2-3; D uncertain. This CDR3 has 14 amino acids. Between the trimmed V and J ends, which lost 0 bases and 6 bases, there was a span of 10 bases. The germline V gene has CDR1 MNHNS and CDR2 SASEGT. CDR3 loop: CASSEALSLDTQYF. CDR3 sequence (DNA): TGTGCCAGCAGTGAAGCTTTGTCCCTCGATACGCAGTATTTT.

This chain's CDR3 is CASSQVPETIADGYTF. In DNA, the CDR3 is TGCGCCAGCAGCCAAGTTCCGGAGACAATAGCGGATGGCTACACCTTC. The rearrangement uses TRBV4-1 and TRBJ1-2, with unresolved D. The CDR3 sequence is 16 residues long. The germline gives CDR1 MGHRA, CDR2 YSYEKL. V lost 1 base to trimming and J lost 6 bases, with 18 bases between them.

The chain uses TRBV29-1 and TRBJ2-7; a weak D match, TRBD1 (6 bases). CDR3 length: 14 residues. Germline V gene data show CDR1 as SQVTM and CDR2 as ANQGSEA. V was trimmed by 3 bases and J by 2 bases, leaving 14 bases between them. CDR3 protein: CSVEDSSGTYEQYF. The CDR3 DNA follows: TGCAGCGTTGAGGACAGTTCCGGGACCTACGAGCAGTACTTC.

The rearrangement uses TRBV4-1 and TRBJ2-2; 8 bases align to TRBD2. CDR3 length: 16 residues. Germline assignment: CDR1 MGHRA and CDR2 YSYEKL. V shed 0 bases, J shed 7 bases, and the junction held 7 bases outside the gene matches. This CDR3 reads CASSQDSGVGNGELFF. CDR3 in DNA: TGCGCCAGCAGCCAAGATAGCGGGGTTGGGAACGGGGAGCTGTTTTTT.

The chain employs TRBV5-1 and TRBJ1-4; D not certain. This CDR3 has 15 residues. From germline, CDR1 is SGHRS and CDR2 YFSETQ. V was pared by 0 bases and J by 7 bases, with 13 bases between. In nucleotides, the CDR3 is TGCGCCAGCAGCTTGGGACACCCACGGGGTGAAAAACTGTTTTTT. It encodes CASSLGHPRGEKLFF.

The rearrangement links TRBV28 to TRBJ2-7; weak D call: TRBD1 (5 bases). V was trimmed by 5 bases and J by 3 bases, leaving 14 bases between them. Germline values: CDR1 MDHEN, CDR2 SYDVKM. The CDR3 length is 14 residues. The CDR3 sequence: CASSPRGPDYEQYF. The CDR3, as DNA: TGTGCCAGCAGTCCAAGGGGTCCGGACTACGAGCAGTACTTC.

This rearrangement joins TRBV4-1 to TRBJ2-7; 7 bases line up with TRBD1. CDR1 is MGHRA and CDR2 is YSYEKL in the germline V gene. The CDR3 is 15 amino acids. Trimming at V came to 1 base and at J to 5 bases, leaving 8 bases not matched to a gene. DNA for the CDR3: TGCGCCAGCAGCCAAGGACAGGGCAGATTCAACGAGCAGTACTTC. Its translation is CASSQGQGRFNEQYF.

The CDR3, as DNA: TGTGCCACCAGCACAACAGGGGATAGAGGTGGCTACACCTTC. It encodes CATSTTGDRGGYTF. The chain has TRBV15 and TRBJ1-2; TRBD1 aligns across 7 bases. Trimming cost V 4 bases and J 7 bases; bases outside gene matches: 9. Germline assignment: CDR1 LNHNV and CDR2 YYDKDF (reference sequence). The CDR3 is 14 residues long.

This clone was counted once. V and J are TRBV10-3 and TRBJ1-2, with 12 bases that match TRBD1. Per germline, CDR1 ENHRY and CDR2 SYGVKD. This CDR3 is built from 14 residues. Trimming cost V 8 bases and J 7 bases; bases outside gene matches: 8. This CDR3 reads CAIAPGQGAPGYTF. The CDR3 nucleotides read TGTGCCATCGCGCCGGGACAGGGGGCCCCTGGCTACACCTTC.

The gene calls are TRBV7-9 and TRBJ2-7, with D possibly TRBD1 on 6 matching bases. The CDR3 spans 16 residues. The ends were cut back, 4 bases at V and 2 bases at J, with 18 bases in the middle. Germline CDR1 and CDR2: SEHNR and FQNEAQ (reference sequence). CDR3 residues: CASSSEWDGDTYEQYF. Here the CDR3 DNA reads TGTGCCAGCAGCTCAGAATGGGACGGGGACACCTACGAGCAGTACTTC.

Here the CDR3 reads CASKRGGHLELEQYF. Here the CDR3 DNA reads TGTGCCAGCAAGCGCGGGGGGCACCTCGAACTCGAGCAGTACTTC. The chain combines TRBV7-2 with TRBJ2-7, with TRBD2 matching over 8 bases. There are 15 residues in the CDR3. The germline V gene encodes CDR1 SGHTA and CDR2 FQGNSA. V gave up 7 bases and J gave up 6 bases; unmatched junction bases: 14.

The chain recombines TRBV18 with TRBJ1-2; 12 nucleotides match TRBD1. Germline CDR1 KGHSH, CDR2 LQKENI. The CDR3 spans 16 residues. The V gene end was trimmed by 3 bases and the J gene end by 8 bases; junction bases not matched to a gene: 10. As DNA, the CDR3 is TGTGCCAGCTCACCGGGACAGGGGGCATTCTTAGAGGGCTACACCTTC. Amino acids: CASSPGQGAFLEGYTF.

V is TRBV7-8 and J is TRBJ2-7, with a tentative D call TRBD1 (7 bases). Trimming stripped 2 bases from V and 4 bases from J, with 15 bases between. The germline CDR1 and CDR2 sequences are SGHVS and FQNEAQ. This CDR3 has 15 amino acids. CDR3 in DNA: TGTGCCAGCAGCTTAATTACAGGGGCGGGATACGAGCAGTACTTC. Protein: CASSLITGAGYEQYF.